This note documents a single T cell receptor (beta chain) sequence. It has no known antigen specificity. No qualities accompany the bases; no much larger clone lies one base away. Systemically healthy Caucasian individuals from Russia, 39 in total and aged roughly 6 to 95 years, were included as donors. Around 9.9 milliliters of peripheral blood were collected from each donor into EDTA-treated Vacutainer tubes. Ficoll-Paque density-gradient centrifugation was used to isolate PBMCs, with at least 7 million per sample. Trizol reagent was used to extract total RNA from PBMCs, with at least 5.5 micrograms per sample. Naive CD45RAhigh/CD27high T cell percentages were measured by flow cytometry on a PBMC aliquot from every donor. This entry is derived from a study of blood T cells in healthy people across ages (dated by TCRdb to 2013 to 2016). With regard to the full study: In model experiments, roughly one uniquely barcoded TCR beta cDNA molecule per two T cells was captured by template switching. Age-related changes in TCR beta repertoire diversity were measured in the study by deep sequencing normalized with unique cDNA molecular identifiers. The donors were split into four age groups: young (average 16 years), middle-aged (roughly 39), aged (around 67) and long-lived (roughly 80). To avoid experimental bias, donors of different ages were randomly spread across the sequencing lanes. The study analyzed two additional independent replicas of 1 million unique cDNA reads from the same blood draw for two donors, one aged 18 to 30 and one aged 80 or older.

What the work shows at the level of the full study, not this receptor alone: There was a strong correlation between observed TCR beta diversity and the percentage of naive T cells measured by flow cytometry. The long-lived group showed more naive CD4+ T cells, fewer expanded clones and increased TCR diversity than the aged group, suggesting age selection. Observed TCR beta diversity per million T cells fell roughly linearly with age, and a significant reduction was already apparent by age around 40. Conclusive comparison of naive and antigen-experienced compartments was prevented by the profiling of bulk unsorted PBMCs. The CMV infection status of donors was not known, potentially confounding age-related changes in expanded clonotypes. Total diversity estimates from one million sequenced T cells were considered lower bounds and underestimates.

Receptor libraries were prepared by 5' RACE. The sequencer was an Illumina HiSeq 2500. A second PCR of about 6 to 11 cycles was run with a J-beta primer mix and a sample-barcoded 5' primer. A template-switch 5' adaptor carrying 12 random nucleotides introduced a unique molecular identifier onto each TCR beta cDNA molecule. Each sample yielded at least 3 million CDR3-containing paired-end reads. First-strand cDNA synthesis was performed from all RNA using the Mint cDNA synthesis kit, with priming by a TRBC-specific oligonucleotide. All cDNA was treated with uracil-DNA glycosylase and then went through a first 18-cycle PCR with the universal primers M1SS and BC2_uni_R. Regarding the original processing steps: Normalization of each sample was performed by random selection of 1 million high-quality reads, each carrying a distinct molecular identifier. Reads with shared molecular identifiers were discarded instead of being binned into consensus sequences. MiTCR, with a Q25 quality threshold and the strictest error-elimination algorithm, was used for CDR3 identification, clonotype clustering and error correction. A nonparametric unseen species model using Euler transformation provided a lower-bound estimate of total TCR beta diversity. The public reads were reanalyzed by TCRdb: fastp trimming at Q25, MiXCR alignment, in-frame beta chains only. Merged by CDR3 protein, the rows form single entries marked with the most common genes and DNA. The V and J calls were determined by TCRdb, not by the authors. The sample includes approximately 1.5 million distinct CDR3 sequences, with 42% observed a single time. The ten largest clones add up to about 3.8% of the sample.

Per the germline V gene, MGHRA is the CDR1 and YSYEKL is the CDR2. The CDR3 runs 14 amino acids, cysteine and phenylalanine included. The sequence is cut down to CDR3 DNA, 42 bases in frame from base 1. In this chain, TRBV4-1 is recombined with TRBJ2-5; the D gene may be TRBD1 or TRBD2, since each aligns over 5 bases. The J call is in doubt because the DNA end fits TRBJ2-7 better. Material for sequencing was blood. The source is a woman aged 18-29 years in good health. The base sequence is TGCGCCAGCAGCCAAGTATCACGGGGCAACGAGCAGTACTTC. Its product reads: CASSQVSRGNEQYF.